Presented here are 12 T cell receptor beta chains from one specimen sequenced in a study of blood T cells in healthy people across ages. Sample-barcoded 5' priming and a J-beta primer mix drove a second PCR of roughly 6 to 12 cycles. In TCRdb, the 5' RACE reads were re-called with MiXCR into one record per CDR3 protein. In the table there are roughly 790,000 distinct CDR3 sequences, roughly 44% of which are singletons. The sequencing sample was made of blood. These receptors all stem from a woman aged 60-75 years in good health.

This clonotype was seen a single time. Sequence at one end of the junction differs from germline and may be a read error. The V and J genes are TRBV29-1 and TRBJ1-1; D is ambiguous. CDR3 length equals 15 residues. Germline loops: CDR1 SQVTM, CDR2 ANQGSEA. CDR3 in DNA: TGCAGCGTTGAAGATTCGTGGCGCCAGAACACTGGAGCTTTCTTT. Protein sequence: CSVEDSWRQNTGAFF. The full variable domain, in which reference TRBV29-1 and TRBJ1-1 provide the parts outside the CDR3, is SAVISQKPSRDICQRGTSLTIQCQVDSQVTMMFWYRQQPGQSLTLIATANQGSEATYESGFVIDKFPISRPNLTFSTLTVSNMSPEDSSIYLCSVEDSWRQNTGAFFGQGTRLTVV.

The V gene is TRBV20-1, the J gene TRBJ2-2; TRBD2 matches at 11 bases. CDR1 is DFQATT and CDR2 is SNEGSKA in the germline V gene (reference sequence). V gave up 3 bases and J gave up 3 bases; unmatched junction bases: 18. The CDR3 extends over 20 amino acids. The CDR3, as DNA: TGCAGTGCTAGGGTTTCGCCGACTATAGCGGGGGGGCCGGACACCGGGGAGCTGTTTTTT. Its protein is CSARVSPTIAGGPDTGELFF.

There are a few counts of this clonotype. The genes are TRBV13 and TRBJ2-3, with D unclear. This CDR3 is 15 amino acids long. Trimming cost V 0 bases and J 4 bases, with 11 bases left between them. Germline V gives CDR1 PRHDT, CDR2 FYEKMQ (reference sequence). The CDR3 DNA is TGTGCCAGCAGCTTAGGGATCCTGCGGCCAGATACGCAGTATTTT. This sequence encodes CASSLGILRPDTQYF.

This chain uses TRBV6-6 with TRBJ2-4; 8 bases line up with TRBD1. The better agreement between TRBJ2-5 and the DNA end casts doubt on the J call. Germline CDR1 is MNHNY and CDR2 is SVGAGI (reference sequence). CDR3 size: 16 residues. The CDR3 nucleotides read TGTGCCAGCAGTCTTTCCCCGACAGGGGTCAAGGAGACCCAGTACTTC. This encodes CASSLSPTGVKETQYF.

The chain couples TRBV7-3 to TRBJ2-7; 10 positions match TRBD1. With the DNA end fitting TRBJ2-5 better, the J assignment may be wrong. Germline V CDR1 and CDR2: SGHTA, FQGTGA. There are 15 residues in the CDR3. The CDR3, as DNA: TGTGCCAGCAGCCCAAACGGACAGGGGGGAGAGACCCAGTACTTC. Amino acid sequence: CASSPNGQGGETQYF.

The chain employs TRBV7-3 and TRBJ1-4; D ambiguous. CDR1 and CDR2 (germline): SGHTA, FQGTGA. The CDR3 extends over 15 amino acids. Trimming pared 0 bases from V and 8 bases from J, leaving 13 bases between. CDR3 amino acids: CASSLTGVRAEKLFF. The CDR3 nucleotides are TGTGCCAGCAGCTTAACTGGGGTTAGGGCGGAAAAACTGTTTTTT.

The chain joins TRBV2 to TRBJ2-7; 7 nucleotides line up with TRBD1. Germline V gene lookup returns CDR1 SNHLY and CDR2 FYNNEI. The CDR3 length is 15 residues. The V segment lost 4 bases and the J segment 3 bases; nucleotides outside the gene matches: 9. The CDR3 sequence: CASSARGTAIYEQYF. In nucleotides, the CDR3 is TGTGCCAGCAGTGCCCGAGGGACAGCAATCTACGAGCAGTACTTC.

Ten or more counts support this clonotype. The rearrangement joins TRBV5-1 to TRBJ2-1; D remains unclear. Trimming removed 2 bases from V and 5 bases from J, with 5 bases in between. CDR1 SGHRS and CDR2 YFSETQ come from the germline V gene. The CDR3 totals 12 residues. The CDR3 is CASSFLDNEQFF. The CDR3 DNA sequence: TGCGCCAGCAGCTTCCTAGACAATGAGCAGTTCTTC.

This clonotype was counted at least ten times. The rearrangement joins TRBV29-1 to TRBJ2-7, with TRBD1 matching over 8 bases. CDR1 and CDR2 from the germline V gene are SQVTM and ANQGSEA. Germline trimming cut 4 bases from V and 5 bases from J; bases unmatched to any gene: 16. This CDR3 has 16 amino acids. CDR3 bases: TGCAGCGTTGTAACGGTCATTCGACAGGGGATCAACGAGCAGTACTTC. It is translated as CSVVTVIRQGINEQYF.

This chain uses TRBV5-1 with TRBJ2-1; TRBD2 agrees at 9 bases. The CDR3 is 13 amino acids. V trimming: 4 bases; J trimming: 6 bases; junction bases outside the gene matches: 2. Germline V CDR1 and CDR2: SGHRS, YFSETQ. The CDR3 protein is CASSGTSSNEQFF. CDR3 bases: TGCGCCAGCAGCGGGACTAGCTCCAATGAGCAGTTCTTC.

About this clonotype: A clone one base away is much larger, so this may be a read error. This chain connects TRBV9 to TRBJ2-6; possible D gene TRBD1, 5 bases. Germline V gene sequence: CDR1 SGDLS, CDR2 YYNGEE. The CDR3 loop spans 11 amino acids. DNA of the CDR3: TGTGCCAGCTCTGGGGCCAACGTCCCGACTTTC. It translates to CASSGANVPTF.

This rearrangement joins TRBV15 to TRBJ2-1; TRBD2 agrees at 7 bases. Trimming at V came to 0 bases and at J to 1 base, leaving 0 bases not matched to a gene. This CDR3 is built from 15 residues. The germline V gene has CDR1 LNHNV and CDR2 YYDKDF (reference sequence). In DNA form, the CDR3 reads TGTGCCACCAGCAGAGAAGCGGGATCCTACAATGAGCAGTTCTTC. Translated, it gives CATSREAGSYNEQFF.